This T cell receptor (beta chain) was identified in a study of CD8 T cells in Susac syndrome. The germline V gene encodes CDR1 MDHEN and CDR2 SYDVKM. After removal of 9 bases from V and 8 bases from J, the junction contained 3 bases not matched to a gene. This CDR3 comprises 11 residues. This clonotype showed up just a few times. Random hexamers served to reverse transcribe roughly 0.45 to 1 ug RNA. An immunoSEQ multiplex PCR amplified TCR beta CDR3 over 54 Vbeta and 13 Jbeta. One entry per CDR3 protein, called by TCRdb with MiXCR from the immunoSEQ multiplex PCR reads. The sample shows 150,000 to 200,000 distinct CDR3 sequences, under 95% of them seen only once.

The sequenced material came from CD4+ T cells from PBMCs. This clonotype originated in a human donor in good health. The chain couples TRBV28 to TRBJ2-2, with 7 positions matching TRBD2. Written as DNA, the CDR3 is TGTGCCAGTCTGCGGGGGGGGGAGCTGTTTTTT. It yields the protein CASLRGGELFF.